This T cell receptor beta chain stems from a study of T cell responses to AZD1222 COVID-19 vaccine. Per the germline V gene, CDR1 is SGHNT and CDR2 is YYREEE (reference sequence). The CDR3 is 14 residues long. The V segment lost 4 bases and the J segment 5 bases; nucleotides outside the gene matches: 5. TCRdb's table, derived via immunoSEQ multiplex PCR, lists solely in-frame clones and lacks some. The table has 90,000 to 95,000 clones, roughly 91% seen once. This rearrangement joins TRBV5-4 to TRBJ1-4, with 7 bases lining up with TRBD1. The sequencing used peripheral blood, collected on day 0 of AZD1222 vaccination. The receptor comes from an adult in good health. For the CDR3, the DNA is TGTGCCAGCAGCGAAGGGGGCAGGAATGAAAAACTGTTTTTT. Residues: CASSEGGRNEKLFF. The full variable domain, its missing parts supplied by reference TRBV5-4 and TRBJ1-4, is ETGVTQSPTHLIKTRGQQVTLRCSSQSGHNTVSWYQQALGQGPQFIFQYYREEENGRGNFPPRFSGLQFPNYSSELNVNALELDDSALYLCASSEGGRNEKLFFGSGTQLSVL.